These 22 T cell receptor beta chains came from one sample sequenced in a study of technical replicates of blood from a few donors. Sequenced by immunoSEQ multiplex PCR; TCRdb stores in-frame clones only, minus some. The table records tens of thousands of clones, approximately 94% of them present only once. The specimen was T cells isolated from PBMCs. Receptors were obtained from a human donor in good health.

The CDR3 is CSVAGRTGDTQYF. CDR3 sequence (DNA): TGCAGCGTTGCCGGGCGAACGGGGGATACGCAGTATTTT. The gene calls are TRBV29-1 and TRBJ2-3; possibly TRBD2 for D (5 bases). CDR1 is SQVTM and CDR2 is ANQGSEA in the germline V gene. Trimming took off 4 bases at V and 6 bases at J, with 14 bases between the two ends. There are 13 residues in the CDR3.

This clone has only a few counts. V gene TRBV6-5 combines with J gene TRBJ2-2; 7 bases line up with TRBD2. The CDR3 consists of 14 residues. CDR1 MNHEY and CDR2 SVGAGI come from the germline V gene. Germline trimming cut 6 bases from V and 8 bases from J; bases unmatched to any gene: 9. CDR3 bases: TGTGCCAGCAGCCTGGGACTAATCTTGGGGGAGCTGTTTTTT. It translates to CASSLGLILGELFF.

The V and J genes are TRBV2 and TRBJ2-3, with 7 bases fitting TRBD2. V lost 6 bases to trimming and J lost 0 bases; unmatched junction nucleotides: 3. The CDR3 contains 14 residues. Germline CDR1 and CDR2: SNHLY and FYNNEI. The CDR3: CASRGTTSTDTQYF. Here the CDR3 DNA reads TGTGCCAGCAGGGGGACTACTAGCACAGATACGCAGTATTTT.

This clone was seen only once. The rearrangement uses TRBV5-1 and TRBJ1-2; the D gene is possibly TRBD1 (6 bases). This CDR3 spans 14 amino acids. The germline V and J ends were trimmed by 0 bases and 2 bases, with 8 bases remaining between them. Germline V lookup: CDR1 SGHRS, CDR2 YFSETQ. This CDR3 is CASSLVQGNYGYTF. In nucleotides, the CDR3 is TGCGCCAGCAGCTTGGTCCAGGGGAACTATGGCTACACCTTC.

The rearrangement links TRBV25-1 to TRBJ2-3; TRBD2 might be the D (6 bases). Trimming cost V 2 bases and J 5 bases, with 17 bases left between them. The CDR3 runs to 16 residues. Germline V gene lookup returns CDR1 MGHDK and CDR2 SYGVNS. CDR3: CASSEDAAGYGDTQYF. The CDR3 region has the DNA TGTGCCAGCAGTGAAGATGCTGCGGGATACGGAGATACGCAGTATTTT.

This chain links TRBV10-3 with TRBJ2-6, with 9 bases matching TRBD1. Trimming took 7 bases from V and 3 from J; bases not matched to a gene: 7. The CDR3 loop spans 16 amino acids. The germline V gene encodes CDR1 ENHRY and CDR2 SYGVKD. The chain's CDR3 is CAIIPGTGSGANVLTF. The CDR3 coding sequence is TGTGCCATCATCCCTGGGACAGGGAGTGGGGCCAACGTCCTGACTTTC.

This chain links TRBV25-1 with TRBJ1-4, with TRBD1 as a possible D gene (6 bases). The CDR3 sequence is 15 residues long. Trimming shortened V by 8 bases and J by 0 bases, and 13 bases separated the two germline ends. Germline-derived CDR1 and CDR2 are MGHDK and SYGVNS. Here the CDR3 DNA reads TGTGCCAGCCTTAGGGGGGGTGCAACTAATGAAAAACTGTTTTTT. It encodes CASLRGGATNEKLFF.

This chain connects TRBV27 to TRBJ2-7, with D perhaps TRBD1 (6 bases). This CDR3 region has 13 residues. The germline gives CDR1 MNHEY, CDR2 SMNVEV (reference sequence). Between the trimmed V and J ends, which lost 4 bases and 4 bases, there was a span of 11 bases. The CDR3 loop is CASSSEQGYEQYF. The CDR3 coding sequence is TGTGCCAGCAGTTCAGAACAGGGATACGAGCAGTACTTC.

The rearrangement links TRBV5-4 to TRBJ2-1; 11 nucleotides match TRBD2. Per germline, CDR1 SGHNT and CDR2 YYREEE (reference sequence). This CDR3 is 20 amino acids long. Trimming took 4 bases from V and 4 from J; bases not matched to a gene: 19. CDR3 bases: TGTGCCAGCAGCCCACGGAGCATAGCGGGAGGGCCCCTAGTTTACAATGAGCAGTTCTTC. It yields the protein CASSPRSIAGGPLVYNEQFF.

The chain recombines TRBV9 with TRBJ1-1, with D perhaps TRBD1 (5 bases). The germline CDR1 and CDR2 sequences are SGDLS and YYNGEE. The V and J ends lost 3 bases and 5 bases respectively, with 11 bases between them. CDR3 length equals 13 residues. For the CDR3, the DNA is TGTGCCAGCAGCGCGGGGGGGAGGACTGAAGCTTTCTTT. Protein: CASSAGGRTEAFF. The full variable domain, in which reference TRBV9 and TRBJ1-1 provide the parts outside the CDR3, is DSGVTQTPKHLITATGQRVTLRCSPRSGDLSVYWYQQSLDQGLQFLIQYYNGEERAKGNILERFSAQQFPDLHSELNLSSLELGDSALYFCASSAGGRTEAFFGQGTRLTVV.

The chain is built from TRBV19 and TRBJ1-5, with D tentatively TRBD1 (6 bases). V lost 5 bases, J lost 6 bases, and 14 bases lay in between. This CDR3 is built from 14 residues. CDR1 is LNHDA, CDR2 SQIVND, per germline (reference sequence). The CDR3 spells CASSDEQGFQPQHF. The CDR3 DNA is TGTGCCAGTAGTGACGAACAGGGTTTTCAGCCCCAGCATTTT.

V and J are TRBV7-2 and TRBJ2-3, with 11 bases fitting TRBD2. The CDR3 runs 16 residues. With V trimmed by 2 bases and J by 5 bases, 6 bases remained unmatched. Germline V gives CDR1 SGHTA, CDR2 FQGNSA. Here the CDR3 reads CASSLILAGAVDTQYF. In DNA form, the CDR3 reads TGTGCCAGCAGCTTAATACTAGCGGGAGCCGTAGATACGCAGTATTTT.

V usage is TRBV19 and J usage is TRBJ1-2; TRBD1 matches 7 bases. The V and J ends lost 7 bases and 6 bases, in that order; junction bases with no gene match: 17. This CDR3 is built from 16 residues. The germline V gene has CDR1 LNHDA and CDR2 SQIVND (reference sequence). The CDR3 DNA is TGTGCCAGTACCCCTCTCGCCGGGACAGTTCTAGATGGCTACACCTTC. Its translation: CASTPLAGTVLDGYTF.

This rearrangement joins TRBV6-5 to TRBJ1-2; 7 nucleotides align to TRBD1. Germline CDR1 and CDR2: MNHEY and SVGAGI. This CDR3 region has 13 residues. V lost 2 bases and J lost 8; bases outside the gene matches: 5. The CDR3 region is CASSYPQGNGYTF. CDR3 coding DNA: TGTGCCAGCAGTTACCCACAGGGGAACGGCTACACCTTC.

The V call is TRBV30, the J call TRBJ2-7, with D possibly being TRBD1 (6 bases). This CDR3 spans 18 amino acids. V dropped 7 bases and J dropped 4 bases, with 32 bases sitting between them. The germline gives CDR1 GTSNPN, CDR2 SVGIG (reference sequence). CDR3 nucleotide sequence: TGTGCCTCAGACGCGATCCGGGACATGGGAATCCCTGGGTACGAGCAGTACTTC. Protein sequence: CASDAIRDMGIPGYEQYF.

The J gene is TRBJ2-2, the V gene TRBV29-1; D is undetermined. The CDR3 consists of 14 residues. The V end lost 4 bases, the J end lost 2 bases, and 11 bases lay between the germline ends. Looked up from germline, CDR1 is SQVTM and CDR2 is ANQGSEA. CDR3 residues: CSVVPDINTGELFF. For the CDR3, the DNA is TGCAGCGTTGTACCCGACATTAACACCGGGGAGCTGTTTTTT.

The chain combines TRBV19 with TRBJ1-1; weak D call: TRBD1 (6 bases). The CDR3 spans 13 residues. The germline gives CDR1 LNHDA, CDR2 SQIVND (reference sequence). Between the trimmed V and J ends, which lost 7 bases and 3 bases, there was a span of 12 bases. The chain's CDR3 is CASIGDTYTEAFF. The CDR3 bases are TGTGCCAGTATAGGGGACACATACACTGAAGCTTTCTTT.

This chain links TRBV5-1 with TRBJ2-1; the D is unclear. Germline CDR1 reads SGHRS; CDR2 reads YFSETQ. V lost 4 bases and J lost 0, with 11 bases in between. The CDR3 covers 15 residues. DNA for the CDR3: TGCGCCAGCAGCGGCCTTCAAAGCTCCTACAATGAGCAGTTCTTC. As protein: CASSGLQSSYNEQFF.

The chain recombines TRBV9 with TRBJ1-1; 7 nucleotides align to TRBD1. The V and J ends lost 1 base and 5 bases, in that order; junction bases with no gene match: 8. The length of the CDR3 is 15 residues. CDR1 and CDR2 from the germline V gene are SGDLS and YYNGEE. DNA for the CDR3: TGTGCCAGCAGCGTACTGGTGACAGGGTGGACTGAAGCTTTCTTT. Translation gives CASSVLVTGWTEAFF.

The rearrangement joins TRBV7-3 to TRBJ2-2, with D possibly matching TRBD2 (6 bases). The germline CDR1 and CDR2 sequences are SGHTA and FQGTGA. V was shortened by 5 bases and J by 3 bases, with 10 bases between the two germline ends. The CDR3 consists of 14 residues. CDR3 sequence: CASSAGTHTGELFF. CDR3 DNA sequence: TGTGCCAGCAGCGCGGGGACTCACACCGGGGAGCTGTTTTTT.

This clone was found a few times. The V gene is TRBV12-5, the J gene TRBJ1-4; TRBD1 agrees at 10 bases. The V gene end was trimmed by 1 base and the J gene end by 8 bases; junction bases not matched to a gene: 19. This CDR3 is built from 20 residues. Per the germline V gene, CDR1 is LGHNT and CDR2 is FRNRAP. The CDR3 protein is CASGLAWTGGSYRPGEKLFF. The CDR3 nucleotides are TGTGCTAGTGGTTTGGCCTGGACAGGGGGAAGTTACCGTCCCGGAGAAAAACTGTTTTTT.

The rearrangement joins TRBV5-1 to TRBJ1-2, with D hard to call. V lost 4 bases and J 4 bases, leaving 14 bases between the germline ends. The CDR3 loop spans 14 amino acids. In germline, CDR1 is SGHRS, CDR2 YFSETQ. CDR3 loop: CASSRLDSAYGYTF. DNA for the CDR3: TGCGCCAGCAGCCGATTAGACTCCGCCTATGGCTACACCTTC.